Listed below are T cell receptor beta chains from one sample, sequenced in a study of cytomegalovirus exposure and HLA in healthy donors. The protocol was immunoSEQ multiplex PCR, while the TCRdb copy is restricted to in-frame clones and leaves out a portion. The data show some 180,000 clones, roughly four fifths seen once. Sequences were obtained from PBMCs. Every receptor here comes from a male donor in good health and CMV-seronegative. The CDR3 runs from the conserved cysteine through the conserved F or W.

J gene: TRBJ1-5; V gene: TRBV15; CDR3 protein: CATSSGWGQSNQPQHF
J gene: TRBJ1-5; V gene: TRBV28; CDR3 protein: CASSWEGSGSNQPQHF
J gene: TRBJ2-1; V gene: TRBV10-1; CDR3 protein: CASSEIRAGDVDEQFF
J gene: TRBJ2-1; V gene: TRBV27; CDR3 protein: CASKGLAVYNEQFF
J gene: TRBJ2-3; V gene: TRBV12-5; CDR3 protein: CASALGTSGRKDTQYF
J gene: TRBJ1-2; V gene: TRBV2; CDR3 protein: CASSEARSAIGYTF
J gene: TRBJ1-2; V gene: TRBV30; CDR3 protein: CAWTKARDSLNYGYTF
J gene: TRBJ2-1; V gene: TRBV28; CDR3 protein: CASSFSAGGSYNEQFF
J gene: TRBJ2-2; V gene: TRBV6-6; CDR3 protein: CASTKGVWTGELFF
J gene: TRBJ1-5; V gene: TRBV29-1; CDR3 protein: CSTWTGDSNQPQHF
J gene: TRBJ2-7; V gene: TRBV6-5; CDR3 protein: CASTTPGQVYEQYF
J gene: TRBJ2-7; V gene: TRBV19; CDR3 protein: CASSIYTGSYEQYF
J gene: TRBJ2-5; V gene: TRBV6-6; CDR3 protein: CASRPSGGAAQYF
J gene: TRBJ2-1; V gene: TRBV6-5; CDR3 protein: CASSYSNREVNEQFF
J gene: TRBJ1-2; V gene: TRBV9; CDR3 protein: CASSGSGYGYTF
J gene: TRBJ2-1; V gene: TRBV7-7; CDR3 protein: CASSLGGFGNEQFF
J gene: TRBJ1-1; V gene: TRBV5-1; CDR3 protein: CASSDRAKGDTEAFF
J gene: TRBJ1-2; V gene: TRBV19; CDR3 protein: CASSIARTGPGYTF
J gene: TRBJ1-1; V gene: TRBV30; CDR3 protein: CAWSLQGNTEAFF
J gene: TRBJ2-3; V gene: TRBV21-1; CDR3 protein: CASSKWLAGRQAQYF
J gene: TRBJ2-3; V gene: TRBV29-1; CDR3 protein: CSVVILDSSTDTQYF
J gene: TRBJ2-1; V gene: TRBV19; CDR3 protein: CASSQEAGSYNEQFF
J gene: TRBJ1-5; V gene: TRBV29-1; CDR3 protein: CSVQEGGTYSNQPQHF
J gene: TRBJ1-3; V gene: TRBV28; CDR3 protein: CASSDPGSGNTIYF
J gene: TRBJ1-5; V gene: TRBV6-1; CDR3 protein: CASSEALGGRPQHF
J gene: TRBJ1-2; V gene: TRBV6-1; CDR3 protein: CASRVDSNYGYTF
J gene: TRBJ1-3; V gene: TRBV18; CDR3 protein: CASSPEPGIAGNTIYF
J gene: TRBJ1-2; V gene: TRBV7-9; CDR3 protein: CASSLGNRAGGYTF
J gene: TRBJ2-2; V gene: TRBV28; CDR3 protein: CASSLYTGTSGTGELFF
J gene: TRBJ1-2; V gene: TRBV28; CDR3 protein: CASSSRELDYTF
J gene: TRBJ1-5; V gene: TRBV19; CDR3 protein: CASSISTGRREQPQHF
J gene: TRBJ2-1; V gene: TRBV19; CDR3 protein: CASSIDQYEQFF
J gene: TRBJ1-1; V gene: TRBV28; CDR3 protein: CASSEGQGFRTEAFF
J gene: TRBJ2-7; V gene: TRBV29-1; CDR3 protein: CSVDDRDLDKQYF
J gene: TRBJ1-5; V gene: TRBV19; CDR3 protein: CASSYDSNSNQPQHF
J gene: TRBJ2-1; V gene: TRBV29-1; CDR3 protein: CSVRYNEQFF
J gene: TRBJ1-2; V gene: TRBV19; CDR3 protein: CASSIEGVYGYTF
J gene: TRBJ1-1; V gene: TRBV30; CDR3 protein: CAWGTGGALNTEAFF
J gene: TRBJ1-4; V gene: TRBV6-5; CDR3 protein: CASSYLRTGGGEKLFF
J gene: TRBJ1-1; V gene: TRBV9; CDR3 protein: CASSPGVTEAFF
J gene: TRBJ1-5; V gene: TRBV15; CDR3 protein: CATSRGQGNQPQHF
J gene: TRBJ2-3; V gene: TRBV30; CDR3 protein: CAWSVREDTQYF
J gene: TRBJ2-7; V gene: TRBV5-6; CDR3 protein: CASSLKGVSYEQYF
J gene: TRBJ1-2; V gene: TRBV6-4; CDR3 protein: CASSDSNGYGYTF
J gene: TRBJ1-5; V gene: TRBV19; CDR3 protein: CASSIRDYSNQPQHF
J gene: TRBJ2-3; V gene: TRBV5-4; CDR3 protein: CASSSTLEADTQYF
J gene: TRBJ2-4; V gene: TRBV2; CDR3 protein: CASSGDRGGLGNIQYF
J gene: TRBJ1-5; V gene: TRBV30; CDR3 protein: CAWSFLGTDRSQPQHF
J gene: TRBJ2-1; V gene: TRBV6-1; CDR3 protein: CASSEPGRSSYNEQFF
J gene: TRBJ2-1; V gene: TRBV28; CDR3 protein: CASSLLSSYNEQFF
J gene: TRBJ1-1; V gene: TRBV27; CDR3 protein: CASSTTGATEAFF
J gene: TRBJ1-2; V gene: TRBV6-1; CDR3 protein: CASLTAREGYTF
J gene: TRBJ2-3; V gene: TRBV5-3; CDR3 protein: CALWRNTDTQYF
J gene: TRBJ1-3; V gene: TRBV5-1; CDR3 protein: CASSRGQGAAGNTIYF
J gene: TRBJ2-1; V gene: TRBV28; CDR3 protein: CASSLAGSSYNEQFF